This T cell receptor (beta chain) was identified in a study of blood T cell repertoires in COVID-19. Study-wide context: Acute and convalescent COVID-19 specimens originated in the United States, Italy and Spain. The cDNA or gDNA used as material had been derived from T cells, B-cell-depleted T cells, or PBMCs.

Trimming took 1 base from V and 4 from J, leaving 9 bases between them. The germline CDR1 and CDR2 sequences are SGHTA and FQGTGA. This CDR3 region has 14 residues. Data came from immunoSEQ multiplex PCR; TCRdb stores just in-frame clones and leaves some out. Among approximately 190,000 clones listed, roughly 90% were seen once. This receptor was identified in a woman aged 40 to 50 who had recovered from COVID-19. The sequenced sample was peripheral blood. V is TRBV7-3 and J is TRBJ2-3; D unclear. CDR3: CASSLMAVSDTQYF. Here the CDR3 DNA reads TGTGCCAGCAGCTTAATGGCAGTCTCAGATACGCAGTATTTT.